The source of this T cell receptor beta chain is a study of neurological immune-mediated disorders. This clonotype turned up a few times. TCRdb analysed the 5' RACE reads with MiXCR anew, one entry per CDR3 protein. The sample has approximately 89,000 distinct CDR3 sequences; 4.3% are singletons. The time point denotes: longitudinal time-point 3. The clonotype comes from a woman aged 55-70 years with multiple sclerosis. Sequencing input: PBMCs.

The CDR3 DNA reads as TGTGCCAGCAGCTTGGGAAGTTGGACAGGGAGCTCCTACGAGCAGTACTTC. It specifies CASSLGSWTGSSYEQYF. This chain joins TRBV5-4 and TRBJ2-7; 8 positions agree with TRBD1. The CDR3 is 17 residues long. V shed 0 bases, J shed 0 bases, and the junction held 8 bases outside the gene matches. Germline CDR1 is SGHNT and CDR2 is YYREEE (reference sequence).